The source of this TCR beta chain is a study of blood T cells in healthy people across ages. CDR1 is SQVTM, CDR2 ANQGSEA, per germline. This CDR3 is built from 12 residues. The V gene lost 3 bases and the J gene lost 7 bases, with 9 bases spanning the gap. Next came a second PCR, run for about 6 to 12 cycles, which used a sample-barcoded 5' primer along with a J-beta primer mix. From the 5' RACE reads, TCRdb called clonotypes with MiXCR, one entry per CDR3 protein. This repertoire shows 760,000 or so distinct CDR3 sequences, 20% to 25% found once; its top ten account for 9.4%. Another study also made use of these data, one on T cells of mothers and their children. That paper notes: Both sample barcodes and 2-4 random nucleotides came from the M1S primer of the second PCR.

The sequence derives from a boy aged 5-17 years in good health. V is TRBV29-1 and J is TRBJ1-4; D gene unclear. Sequencing was done on a sample of blood. The CDR3 DNA sequence: TGCAGCGTTGAGGACTTAGGTGAAAAACTGTTTTTT. As protein: CSVEDLGEKLFF.